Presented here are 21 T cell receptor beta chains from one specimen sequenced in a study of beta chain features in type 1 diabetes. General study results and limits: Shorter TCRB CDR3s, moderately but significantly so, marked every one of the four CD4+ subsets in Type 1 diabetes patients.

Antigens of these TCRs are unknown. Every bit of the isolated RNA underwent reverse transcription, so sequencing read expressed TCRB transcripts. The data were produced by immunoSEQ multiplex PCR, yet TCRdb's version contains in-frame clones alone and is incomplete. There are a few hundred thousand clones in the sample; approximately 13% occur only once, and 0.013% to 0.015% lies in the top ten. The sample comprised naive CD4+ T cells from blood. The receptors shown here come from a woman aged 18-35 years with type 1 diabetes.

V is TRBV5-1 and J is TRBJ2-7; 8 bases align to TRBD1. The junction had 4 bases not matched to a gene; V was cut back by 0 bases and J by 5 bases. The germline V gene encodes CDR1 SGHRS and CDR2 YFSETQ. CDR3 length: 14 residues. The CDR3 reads CASSLGQGPHEQYF. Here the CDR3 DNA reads TGCGCCAGCAGCTTGGGACAGGGGCCCCACGAGCAGTACTTC.

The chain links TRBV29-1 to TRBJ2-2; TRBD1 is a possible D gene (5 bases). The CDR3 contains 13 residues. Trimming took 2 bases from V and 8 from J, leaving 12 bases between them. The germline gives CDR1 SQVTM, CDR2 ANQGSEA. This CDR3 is CSVERGKGGELFF. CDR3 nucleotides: TGCAGCGTTGAAAGAGGAAAGGGGGGGGAGCTGTTTTTT.

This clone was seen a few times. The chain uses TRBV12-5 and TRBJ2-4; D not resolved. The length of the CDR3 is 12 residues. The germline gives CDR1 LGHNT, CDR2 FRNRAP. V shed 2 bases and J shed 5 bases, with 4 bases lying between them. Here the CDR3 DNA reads TGTGCTAGTGGTTTGATCGAAAACATTCAGTACTTC. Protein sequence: CASGLIENIQYF. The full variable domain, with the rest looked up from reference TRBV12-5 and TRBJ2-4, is DARVTQTPRHKVTEMGQEVTMRCQPILGHNTVFWYRQTMMQGLELLAYFRNRAPLDDSGMPKDRFSAEMPDATLATLKIQPSEPRDSAVYFCASGLIENIQYFGAGTRLSVL.

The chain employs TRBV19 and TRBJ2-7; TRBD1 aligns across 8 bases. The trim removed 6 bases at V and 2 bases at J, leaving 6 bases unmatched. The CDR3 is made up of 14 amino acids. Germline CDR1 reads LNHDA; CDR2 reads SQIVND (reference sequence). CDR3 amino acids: CASSRRQGTYEQYF. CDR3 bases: TGTGCCAGTAGCCGTAGACAGGGGACCTACGAGCAGTACTTC.

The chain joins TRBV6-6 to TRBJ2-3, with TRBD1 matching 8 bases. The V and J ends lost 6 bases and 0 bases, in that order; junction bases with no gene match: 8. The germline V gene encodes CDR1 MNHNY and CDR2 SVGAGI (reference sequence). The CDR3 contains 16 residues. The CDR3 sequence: CASRGPRQGSTDTQYF. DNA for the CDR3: TGTGCCAGCAGAGGACCCAGACAGGGGAGCACAGATACGCAGTATTTT.

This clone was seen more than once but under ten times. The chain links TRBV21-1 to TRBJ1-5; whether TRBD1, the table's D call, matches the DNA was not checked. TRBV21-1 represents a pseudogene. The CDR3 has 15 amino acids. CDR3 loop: CASSKEEGAYQPQHF. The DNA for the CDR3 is TGTGCCAGCAGCAAGGAGGAGGGGGCGTATCAGCCCCAGCATTTT.

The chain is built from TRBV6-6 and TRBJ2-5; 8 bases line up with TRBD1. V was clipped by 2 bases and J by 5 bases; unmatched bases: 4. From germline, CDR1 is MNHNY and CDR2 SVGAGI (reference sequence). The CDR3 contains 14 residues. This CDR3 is CASSYRTGLETQYF. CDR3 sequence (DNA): TGTGCCAGCAGTTACCGGACAGGGTTGGAGACCCAGTACTTC.

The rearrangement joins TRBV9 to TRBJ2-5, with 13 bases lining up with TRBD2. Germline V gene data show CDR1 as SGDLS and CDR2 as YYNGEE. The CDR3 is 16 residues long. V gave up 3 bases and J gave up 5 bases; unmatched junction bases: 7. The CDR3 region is CASSAGTSGTQETQYF. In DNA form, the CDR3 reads TGTGCCAGCAGCGCCGGGACTAGCGGGACCCAGGAGACCCAGTACTTC.

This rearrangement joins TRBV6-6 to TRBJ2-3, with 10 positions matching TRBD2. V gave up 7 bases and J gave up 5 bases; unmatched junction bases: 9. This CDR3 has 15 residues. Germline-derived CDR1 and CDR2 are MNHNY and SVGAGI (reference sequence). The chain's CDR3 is CASTNAASGRDTQYF. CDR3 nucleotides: TGTGCCAGCACTAACGCGGCTAGCGGGAGAGATACGCAGTATTTT.

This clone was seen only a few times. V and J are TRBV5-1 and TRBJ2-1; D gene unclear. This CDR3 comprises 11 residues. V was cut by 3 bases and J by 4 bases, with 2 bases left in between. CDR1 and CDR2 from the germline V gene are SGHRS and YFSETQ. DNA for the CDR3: TGCGCCAGCAGCTCGTACAATGAGCAGTTCTTC. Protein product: CASSSYNEQFF. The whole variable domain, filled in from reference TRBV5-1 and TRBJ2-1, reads KAGVTQTPRYLIKTRGQQVTLSCSPISGHRSVSWYQQTPGQGLQFLFEYFSETQRNKGNFPGRFSGRQFSNSRSEMNVSTLELGDSALYLCASSSYNEQFFGPGTRLTVL.

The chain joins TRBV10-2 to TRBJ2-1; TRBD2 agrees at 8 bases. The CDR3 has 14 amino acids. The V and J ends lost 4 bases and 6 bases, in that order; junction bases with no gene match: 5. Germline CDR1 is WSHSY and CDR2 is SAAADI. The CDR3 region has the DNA TGCGCCAGCAGTGTAGGGGCGGGGGGCAATGAGCAGTTCTTC. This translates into CASSVGAGGNEQFF.

CDR3 in amino acids: CASSIPTGGSTEAFF. CDR3 coding DNA: TGTGCCAGCAGCATTCCGACAGGGGGCTCGACTGAAGCTTTCTTT. V and J are TRBV7-9 and TRBJ1-1, with 10 bases lining up with TRBD1. The CDR3 length is 15 residues. Germline CDR1 is SEHNR and CDR2 is FQNEAQ (reference sequence). The J segment lost 5 bases and the V segment lost 5 bases, leaving 8 bases of the junction unmatched. The whole variable domain, remainder taken from reference TRBV7-9 and TRBJ1-1, is DTGVSQNPRHKITKRGQNVTFRCDPISEHNRLYWYRQTLGQGPEFLTYFQNEAQLEKSRLLSDRFSAERPKGSFSTLEIQRTEQGDSAMYLCASSIPTGGSTEAFFGQGTRLTVV.

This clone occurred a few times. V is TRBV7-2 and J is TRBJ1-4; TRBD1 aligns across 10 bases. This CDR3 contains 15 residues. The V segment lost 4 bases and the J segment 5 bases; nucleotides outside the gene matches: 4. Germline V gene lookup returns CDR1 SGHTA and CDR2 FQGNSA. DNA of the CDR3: TGTGCCAGCAGCTCCGACAGGGGGCCCAATGAAAAACTGTTTTTT. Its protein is CASSSDRGPNEKLFF.

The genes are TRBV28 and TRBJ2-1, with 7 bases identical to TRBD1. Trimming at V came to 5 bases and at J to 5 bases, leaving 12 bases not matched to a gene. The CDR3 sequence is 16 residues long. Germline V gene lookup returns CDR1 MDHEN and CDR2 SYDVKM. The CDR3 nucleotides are TGTGCCAGCAGTCCCCCCACAGGGGACAATCACAATGAGCAGTTCTTC. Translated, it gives CASSPPTGDNHNEQFF.

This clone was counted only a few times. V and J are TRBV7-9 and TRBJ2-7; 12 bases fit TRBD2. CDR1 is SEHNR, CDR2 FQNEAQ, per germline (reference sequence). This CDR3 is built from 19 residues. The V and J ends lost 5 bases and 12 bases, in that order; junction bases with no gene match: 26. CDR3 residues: CASSPRTSGKIPLRPGAYF. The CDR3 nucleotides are TGTGCCAGCAGCCCTAGGACTAGCGGGAAGATACCCCTACGGCCGGGCGCGTACTTC.

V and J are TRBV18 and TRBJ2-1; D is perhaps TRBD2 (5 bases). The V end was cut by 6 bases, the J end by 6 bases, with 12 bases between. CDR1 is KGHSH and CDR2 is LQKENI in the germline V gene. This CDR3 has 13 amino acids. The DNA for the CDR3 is TGTGCCAGCTCGCGCACTAGAGTCAATGAGCAGTTCTTC. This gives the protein CASSRTRVNEQFF.

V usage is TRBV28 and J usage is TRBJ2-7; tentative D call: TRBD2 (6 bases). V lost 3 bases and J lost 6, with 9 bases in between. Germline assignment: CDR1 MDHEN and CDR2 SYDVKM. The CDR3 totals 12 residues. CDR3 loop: CASSFGSGEQYF. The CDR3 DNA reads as TGTGCCAGCAGTTTCGGGAGTGGCGAGCAGTACTTC. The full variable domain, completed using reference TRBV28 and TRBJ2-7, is DVKVTQSSRYLVKRTGEKVFLECVQDMDHENMFWYRQDPGLGLRLIYFSYDVKMKEKGDIPEGYSVSREKKERFSLILESASTNQTSMYLCASSFGSGEQYFGPGTRLTVT.

The CDR3 sequence: CASSLREETQYF. As DNA, the CDR3 is TGTGCCAGCTCACTGAGGGAAGAGACCCAGTACTTC. The rearrangement uses TRBV18 and TRBJ2-5; TRBD2 is a possible D gene (5 bases). V lost 4 bases and J 3 bases, leaving 6 bases between the germline ends. This CDR3 spans 12 amino acids. Germline values: CDR1 KGHSH, CDR2 LQKENI. Together with reference TRBV18 and TRBJ2-5, the CDR3 gives the full variable domain: NAGVMQNPRHLVRRRGQEARLRCSPMKGHSHVYWYRQLPEEGLKFMVYLQKENIIDESGMPKERFSAEFPKEGPSILRIQQVVRGDSAAYFCASSLREETQYFGPGTRLLVL.

The CDR3 sequence: CASSYLTGEGYTF. CDR3 coding DNA: TGTGCCAGCAGTTACCTTACAGGGGAGGGCTACACCTTC. The rearrangement links TRBV6-6 to TRBJ1-2; 7 bases align to TRBD1. Germline CDR1 and CDR2: MNHNY and SVGAGI (reference sequence). V dropped 2 bases and J dropped 8; count of bases not matched to a gene: 5. The CDR3 is made up of 13 amino acids.

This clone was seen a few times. For the CDR3, the DNA is TGTGCCTGGAGTGTACCGGGACAGGGAAACTATGGCTACACCTTC. This translates into CAWSVPGQGNYGYTF. V is TRBV30 and J is TRBJ1-2, with 9 bases aligning to TRBD1. The CDR3 is 15 residues long. In germline, CDR1 is GTSNPN, CDR2 SVGIG (reference sequence). The junction had 4 bases not matched to a gene; V was cut back by 0 bases and J by 2 bases.

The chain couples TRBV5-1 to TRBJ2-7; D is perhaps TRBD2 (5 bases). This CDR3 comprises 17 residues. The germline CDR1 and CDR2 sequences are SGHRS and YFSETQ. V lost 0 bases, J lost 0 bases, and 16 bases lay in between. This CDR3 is CASSLGPSSGPSYEQYV. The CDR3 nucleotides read TGCGCCAGCAGCTTGGGACCCTCGAGCGGTCCCTCCTACGAGCAGTACGTC.